This entry describes one TCR beta chain. This entry belongs to a study of control samples from healthy donors and cancer patients. Here immunoSEQ multiplex PCR was the method, and the copy in TCRdb shows in-frame clones only, minus some. The sample contains about 69,000 clones, 75% to 90% of which appear only once. This clonotype was sampled from a woman aged 45 to 65 with lung cancer. Sample: PBMCs.

The CDR3 spells CASSSTSFYEQFF. In DNA form, the CDR3 reads TGCGCCAGCAGCTCGACTAGCTTCTATGAGCAGTTCTTC. This sequence joins TRBV5-1 and TRBJ2-1, with 7 bases identical to TRBD2. The CDR3 consists of 13 residues. J was trimmed by 8 bases and V by 3 bases; bases with no gene match: 5. The germline V gene has CDR1 SGHRS and CDR2 YFSETQ.